A single T cell receptor (beta chain) is shown here with its context. Repertoires were generated with immunoSEQ multiplex PCR, while TCRdb's copy carries only in-frame clones and drops some. The table shows about 320,000 clones, with approximately 81% occurring only once. The data stem from a study of blood T cell repertoires in COVID-19. Turning to the study itself: T cells, B-cell-depleted T cells, or PBMCs provided the cDNA or gDNA that served as material.

The receptor was derived from a young woman who had been exposed to COVID-19. Sequenced material: PBMCs or T cells enriched from blood (not recorded which).

The CDR3 reads CASSLGSPSTRHRFF. The CDR3 DNA follows: TGTGCCAGCAGCTTGGGGTCCCCCTCAACAAGACATCGGTTTTTT. The chain links TRBV5-8 to TRBJ1-4; D not resolved. Trimming cost V 0 bases and J 16 bases, with 22 bases left between them. Germline V lookup: CDR1 SGHTS, CDR2 YDEGEE. There are 15 residues in the CDR3.